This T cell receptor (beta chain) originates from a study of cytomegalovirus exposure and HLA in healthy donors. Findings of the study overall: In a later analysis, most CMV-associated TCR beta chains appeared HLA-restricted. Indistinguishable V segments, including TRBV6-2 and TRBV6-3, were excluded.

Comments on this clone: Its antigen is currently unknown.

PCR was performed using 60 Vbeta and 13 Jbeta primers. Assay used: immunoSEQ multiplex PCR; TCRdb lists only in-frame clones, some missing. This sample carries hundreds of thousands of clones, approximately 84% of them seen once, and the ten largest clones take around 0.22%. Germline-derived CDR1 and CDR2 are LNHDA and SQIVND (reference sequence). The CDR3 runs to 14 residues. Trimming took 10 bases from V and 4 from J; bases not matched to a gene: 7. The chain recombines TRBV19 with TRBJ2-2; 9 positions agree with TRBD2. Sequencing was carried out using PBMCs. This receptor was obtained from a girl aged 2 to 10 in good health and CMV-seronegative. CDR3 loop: CATLAGKSTGELFF. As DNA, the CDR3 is TGTGCCACCCTAGCGGGGAAATCCACCGGGGAGCTGTTTTTT.